This T cell receptor (beta chain) was captured in a study of blood T cell repertoires in COVID-19. Study background: COVID-19 samples from acute and convalescent phases originated in the United States, Italy and Spain. Nucleic acid was either cDNA or gDNA, and it came from T cells, B-cell-depleted T cells, or PBMCs.

Study processing details: Estimates of nucleated cell counts were drawn from the amplification of reference gene primers. TCRdb's table, derived via immunoSEQ multiplex PCR, lists solely in-frame clones and lacks some. The V and J calls and clone size are taken from that table; D and trimming were inferred from the DNA. The table records about 180,000 clones, approximately 81% of them present only once. V trimming: 7 bases; J trimming: 0 bases; junction bases outside the gene matches: 9. The germline CDR1 and CDR2 sequences are SNHLY and FYNNEI. The CDR3 is made up of 16 amino acids. Material for sequencing was peripheral blood. The TCR comes from a man between 18 and 29 years old with active or convalescent COVID-19. The chain has TRBV2 and TRBJ2-3, with TRBD2 identical over 8 bases. CDR3: CASIISASGSTDTQYF. CDR3 nucleotides: TGTGCCAGCATTATTTCGGCTAGCGGGAGCACAGATACGCAGTATTTT.